These 27 T cell receptor beta chains share one sample of origin, sequenced in a study of control samples from healthy donors and cancer patients. Assay used: immunoSEQ multiplex PCR; TCRdb lists only in-frame clones, some missing. The sample yields roughly 51,000 clones, 89% seen once. Sequenced material: PBMCs. These receptors came from a man aged 35-49 years with colorectal cancer.

The V call is TRBV7-9, the J call TRBJ2-5; possibly TRBD2 for D (5 bases). The CDR3 extends over 15 amino acids. The V end lost 6 bases, the J end lost 5 bases, and 19 bases lay between the germline ends. CDR1 is SEHNR, CDR2 FQNEAQ, per germline (reference sequence). For the CDR3, the DNA is TGTGCCAGCAGATTCCGAAGCGGAAGCAGGGAGACCCAGTACTTC. Its protein product is CASRFRSGSRETQYF.

The chain combines TRBV7-9 with TRBJ2-7, with D possibly TRBD1 on 6 matching bases. V dropped 5 bases and J dropped 4 bases, with 18 bases sitting between them. The CDR3 length is 15 residues. Germline assignment: CDR1 SEHNR and CDR2 FQNEAQ (reference sequence). The chain's CDR3 is CASSPKWTEAYEQYF. Written as DNA, the CDR3 is TGTGCCAGCAGCCCCAAATGGACAGAAGCTTACGAGCAGTACTTC.

J is TRBJ1-1 and V is TRBV6-5; D perhaps matches TRBD1 (5 bases). This CDR3 contains 13 residues. V was pared by 6 bases and J by 4 bases, with 12 bases between. Germline lookup yields CDR1 MNHEY and CDR2 SVGAGI. CDR3 in amino acids: CASRGSGGTEAFF. The DNA for the CDR3 is TGTGCCAGCAGGGGCAGCGGGGGCACTGAAGCTTTCTTT.

The CDR3 sequence: CASSQEPLDRGAYTEAFF. CDR3 DNA sequence: TGCGCCAGCAGCCAGGAGCCCCTCGATAGGGGGGCATACACTGAAGCTTTCTTT. This sequence joins TRBV4-3 and TRBJ1-1; possibly TRBD1 for D (6 bases). This CDR3 comprises 18 residues. Between the trimmed V and J ends, which lost 3 bases and 3 bases, there was a span of 23 bases. In germline, CDR1 is LGHNA, CDR2 YSLEER.

The chain uses TRBV4-1 and TRBJ2-7; D is unclear. This CDR3 has 11 residues. V was pared by 0 bases and J by 5 bases, with 2 bases between. Per germline, CDR1 MGHRA and CDR2 YSYEKL. CDR3 loop: CASSQDDEQYF. CDR3 DNA sequence: TGCGCCAGCAGCCAAGATGACGAGCAGTACTTC.

This rearrangement joins TRBV6-5 to TRBJ1-2; D gene unclear. Looked up from germline, CDR1 is MNHEY and CDR2 is SVGAGI. The length of the CDR3 is 14 residues. V was clipped by 6 bases and J by 5 bases, with 16 bases between them. CDR3 DNA: TGTGCCAGCAGCTCGACATGGGTAGAATATGGCTACACCTTC. Protein: CASSSTWVEYGYTF.

The chain combines TRBV14 with TRBJ2-5; no clear D. The germline gives CDR1 SGHDN, CDR2 FVKESK. CDR3 length equals 12 residues. Trimming removed 4 bases at V and 3 bases at J, with 6 bases between. CDR3 nucleotides: TGTGCCAGCAGCCTTTTAGAAGAGACCCAGTACTTC. It is translated as CASSLLEETQYF.

J is TRBJ2-7 and V is TRBV11-2, with 8 nucleotides matching TRBD1. The CDR3 totals 14 residues. CDR1 and CDR2 from the germline V gene are SGHAT and FQNNGV. The trim removed 5 bases at V and 6 bases at J, leaving 9 bases unmatched. DNA for the CDR3: TGTGCCAGCAGCAAACAGACAGGGGCTGTCGAGCAGTACTTC. Amino acid sequence: CASSKQTGAVEQYF.

The chain recombines TRBV7-9 with TRBJ2-7; 9 nucleotides line up with TRBD2. Per the germline V gene, CDR1 is SEHNR and CDR2 is FQNEAQ (reference sequence). The trim removed 4 bases at V and 4 bases at J, leaving 5 bases unmatched. CDR3 length: 14 amino acids. The CDR3 sequence is CASSSGTSQYEQYF. As DNA, the CDR3 is TGTGCCAGCAGCTCCGGGACTAGCCAATACGAGCAGTACTTC.

This chain uses TRBV5-1 with TRBJ1-2, with 8 nucleotides matching TRBD1. The CDR3 runs to 16 residues. With V trimmed by 2 bases and J by 0 bases, 6 bases remained unmatched. Per the germline V gene, CDR1 is SGHRS and CDR2 is YFSETQ. This CDR3 reads CASSFGQGLPNYGYTF. CDR3 DNA sequence: TGCGCCAGCAGCTTCGGACAGGGATTGCCTAACTATGGCTACACCTTC.

The chain uses TRBV7-9 and TRBJ2-1; D uncertain. Germline CDR1 and CDR2: SEHNR and FQNEAQ (reference sequence). CDR3 length: 14 amino acids. Deletions cut 5 bases from V and 3 bases from J, with 11 bases between. The CDR3 loop reads CASSPERHYNEQFF. The CDR3 nucleotides read TGTGCCAGCAGCCCAGAACGGCACTACAATGAGCAGTTCTTC.

The chain carries TRBV27 and TRBJ2-7, with D possibly being TRBD1 or TRBD2 (5 bases each). This CDR3 has 15 amino acids. Germline V gives CDR1 MNHEY, CDR2 SMNVEV (reference sequence). The V and J ends lost 3 bases and 2 bases respectively, with 14 bases between them. The CDR3 protein is CASSLGQGAAYEQYF. The CDR3 nucleotides are TGTGCCAGCAGTTTGGGGCAGGGAGCGGCCTACGAGCAGTACTTC.

The V and J genes are TRBV7-8 and TRBJ2-1; weak D call: TRBD2 (6 bases). The V gene lost 3 bases and the J gene lost 7 bases, with 10 bases spanning the gap. The CDR3 runs to 13 residues. Germline V gives CDR1 SGHVS, CDR2 FQNEAQ. The CDR3 is CASSFSGGNEQFF. DNA of the CDR3: TGTGCCAGCAGCTTTTCCGGGGGAAATGAGCAGTTCTTC.

This rearrangement joins TRBV6-5 to TRBJ1-6, with D uncertain. The CDR3 is 12 amino acids. Trimming removed 5 bases at V and 5 bases at J, with 4 bases between. The germline V gene encodes CDR1 MNHEY and CDR2 SVGAGI. This chain's CDR3 is CASSHDNSPLHF. CDR3 DNA sequence: TGTGCCAGCAGTCACGATAATTCACCCCTCCACTTT.

The chain recombines TRBV5-1 with TRBJ2-7; D is possibly TRBD1 or TRBD2 (5 bases each). There are 14 residues in the CDR3. V was shortened by 5 bases and J by 1 base, with 13 bases between the two germline ends. CDR1 is SGHRS and CDR2 is YFSETQ in the germline V gene. The CDR3 coding sequence is TGCGCCAGCAGTATAGGGGACCGTTCCTACGAGCAGTACTTC. Amino acid sequence: CASSIGDRSYEQYF.

The chain links TRBV7-9 to TRBJ1-1, with 10 nucleotides matching TRBD1. Unmatched junction bases numbered 4, after V lost 5 bases and J lost 1 base. Germline V gives CDR1 SEHNR, CDR2 FQNEAQ (reference sequence). This CDR3 spans 15 amino acids. In DNA, the CDR3 is TGTGCCAGCAGCCCGACAGGGGGCCCGAACACTGAAGCTTTCTTT. It encodes CASSPTGGPNTEAFF.

This clone is a singleton in its sample. The chain links TRBV28 to TRBJ2-1, with D perhaps matching TRBD1 or TRBD2 (5 bases each). The CDR3 totals 12 residues. Trimming took 10 bases from V and 6 from J, leaving 13 bases between them. Per germline, CDR1 MDHEN and CDR2 SYDVKM. The CDR3 loop is CAIGTSGNEQFF. The CDR3 nucleotides read TGTGCCATCGGGACCTCGGGCAATGAGCAGTTCTTC.

V is TRBV20-1 and J is TRBJ2-7; D gene uncertain. The V end was cut by 2 bases, the J end by 4 bases, with 6 bases between. Germline assignment: CDR1 DFQATT and CDR2 SNEGSKA (reference sequence). The CDR3 covers 11 residues. The CDR3 is CSARNFYEQYF. In DNA, the CDR3 is TGCAGTGCTAGAAATTTTTACGAGCAGTACTTC.

This chain links TRBV9 with TRBJ2-1, with D maybe TRBD1 (6 bases). Germline values: CDR1 SGDLS, CDR2 YYNGEE. The CDR3 has 16 amino acids. V lost 0 bases and J lost 7, with 17 bases in between. This CDR3 reads CASSVGVLRQGNEQFF. Written as DNA, the CDR3 is TGTGCCAGCAGCGTAGGGGTTCTAAGGCAGGGGAATGAGCAGTTCTTC. The entire variable domain, with the rest obtained from reference TRBV9 and TRBJ2-1, is as follows: DSGVTQTPKHLITATGQRVTLRCSPRSGDLSVYWYQQSLDQGLQFLIQYYNGEERAKGNILERFSAQQFPDLHSELNLSSLELGDSALYFCASSVGVLRQGNEQFFGPGTRLTVL.

This chain joins TRBV30 and TRBJ2-2, with TRBD1 identical over 8 bases. Germline V lookup: CDR1 GTSNPN, CDR2 SVGIG (reference sequence). The CDR3 consists of 15 residues. Trimming took 4 bases from V and 9 from J; bases not matched to a gene: 13. CDR3 nucleotides: TGTGCCTGGATTAACCCCGGGACAGGTCGCCGGGAGCTGTTTTTT. Amino acid sequence: CAWINPGTGRRELFF.

The CDR3 sequence: CASSLGASEAFF. In nucleotides, the CDR3 is TGCGCCAGCAGCTTGGGCGCATCCGAAGCTTTCTTT. This chain uses TRBV5-1 with TRBJ1-1; D is uncertain. The length of the CDR3 is 12 residues. The germline gives CDR1 SGHRS, CDR2 YFSETQ. V was trimmed by 0 bases and J by 8 bases, leaving 8 bases between them. The variable domain in full, completed from reference TRBV5-1 and TRBJ1-1, reads KAGVTQTPRYLIKTRGQQVTLSCSPISGHRSVSWYQQTPGQGLQFLFEYFSETQRNKGNFPGRFSGRQFSNSRSEMNVSTLELGDSALYLCASSLGASEAFFGQGTRLTVV.

The chain combines TRBV11-2 with TRBJ2-2; unclear D gene. V dropped 0 bases and J dropped 1 base, with 15 bases sitting between them. This CDR3 spans 18 amino acids. Germline V CDR1 and CDR2: SGHAT, FQNNGV. In DNA form, the CDR3 reads TGTGCCAGCAGCTTAGATGTTAGGGAAAGGTGGAACACCGGGGAGCTGTTTTTT. Protein product: CASSLDVRERWNTGELFF.

V and J are TRBV29-1 and TRBJ2-3, with 7 bases identical to TRBD2. The CDR3 runs to 13 residues. J was trimmed by 0 bases and V by 7 bases; bases with no gene match: 4. Germline loops: CDR1 SQVTM, CDR2 ANQGSEA. The CDR3 region is CSATGGSTDTQYF. The CDR3 nucleotides are TGCAGCGCTACGGGGGGTAGCACAGATACGCAGTATTTT.

This chain links TRBV19 with TRBJ2-1, with 10 bases aligning to TRBD1. The CDR3 loop spans 16 amino acids. From germline, CDR1 is LNHDA and CDR2 SQIVND (reference sequence). J lost 3 bases, V lost 5 bases, and 7 bases had no gene match. The CDR3 protein is CASSAVRDRGYNEQFF. The CDR3 coding sequence is TGTGCCAGTAGTGCAGTCAGGGACAGGGGCTACAATGAGCAGTTCTTC.

Turning to this clone: Other DNA sequences in this sample translate to the same CDR3. The chain is built from TRBV7-9 and TRBJ1-4; D not certain. This CDR3 contains 11 residues. Per germline, CDR1 SEHNR and CDR2 FQNEAQ (reference sequence). Trimming shortened V by 3 bases and J by 7 bases, and 3 bases separated the two germline ends. The CDR3 DNA sequence: TGTGCCAGCAGCTTTCGTGAAAAACTGTTTTTT. Its translation is CASSFREKLFF.

The rearrangement uses TRBV14 and TRBJ2-2; TRBD2 matches 9 bases. CDR3 length equals 17 residues. The trim removed 2 bases at V and 5 bases at J, leaving 9 bases unmatched. Germline loops: CDR1 SGHDN, CDR2 FVKESK. CDR3 coding DNA: TGTGCCAGCAGCCAAACAAGGCGGGAGGGCCGAACCGGGGAGCTGTTTTTT. Translating it yields CASSQTRREGRTGELFF.

This clone has just a few counts. The gene calls are TRBV14 and TRBJ2-1; 15 nucleotides match TRBD2. The V and J ends lost 5 bases and 9 bases, in that order; junction bases with no gene match: 8. This CDR3 has 16 residues. Germline V gene data show CDR1 as SGHDN and CDR2 as FVKESK. CDR3 protein: CASSLWTSGRATEQFF. CDR3 sequence (DNA): TGTGCCAGCAGCTTATGGACTAGCGGGAGGGCCACTGAGCAGTTCTTC.